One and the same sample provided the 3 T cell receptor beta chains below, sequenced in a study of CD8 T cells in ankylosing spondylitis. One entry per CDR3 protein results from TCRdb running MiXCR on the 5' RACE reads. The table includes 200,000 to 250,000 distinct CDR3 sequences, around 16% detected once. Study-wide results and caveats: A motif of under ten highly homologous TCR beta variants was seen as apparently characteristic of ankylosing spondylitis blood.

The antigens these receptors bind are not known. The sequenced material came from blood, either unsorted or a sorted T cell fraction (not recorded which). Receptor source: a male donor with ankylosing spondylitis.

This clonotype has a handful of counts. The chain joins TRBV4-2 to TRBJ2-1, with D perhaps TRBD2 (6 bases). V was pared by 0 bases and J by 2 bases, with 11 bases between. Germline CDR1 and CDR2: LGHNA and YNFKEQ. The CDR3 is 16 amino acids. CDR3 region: CASSQEVGGPYNEQFF. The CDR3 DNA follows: TGTGCCAGCAGCCAAGAGGTGGGGGGACCCTACAATGAGCAGTTCTTC.

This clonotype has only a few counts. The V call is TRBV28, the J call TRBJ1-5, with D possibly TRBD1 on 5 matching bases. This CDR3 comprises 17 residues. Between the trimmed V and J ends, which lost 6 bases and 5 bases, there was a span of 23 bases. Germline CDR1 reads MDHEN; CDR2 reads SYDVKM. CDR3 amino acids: CASSQSSLRGGHQPQHF. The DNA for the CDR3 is TGTGCCAGCAGCCAATCCAGTTTGCGGGGCGGGCATCAGCCCCAGCATTTT.

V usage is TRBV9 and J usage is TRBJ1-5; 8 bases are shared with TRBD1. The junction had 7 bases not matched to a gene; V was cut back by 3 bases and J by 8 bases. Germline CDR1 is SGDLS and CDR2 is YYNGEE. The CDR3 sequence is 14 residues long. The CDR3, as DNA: TGTGCCAGCAGCGAGACAGGGGTCGGAGAGCCCCAGCATTTT. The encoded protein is CASSETGVGEPQHF.